These 16 T cell receptor beta chains originate from one sample sequenced in a study of cytomegalovirus exposure and HLA in healthy donors. Profiled with immunoSEQ multiplex PCR; TCRdb holds only in-frame clones, not every one. This sample has some 98,000 clones; roughly 87% occur once, and the top ten carry around 6%. The specimen was PBMCs. These TCRs come from a man between 18 and 35 years old in good health and CMV-seropositive.

The chain has TRBV6-1 and TRBJ2-3; 10 positions agree with TRBD1. This CDR3 region has 16 residues. Germline CDR1 reads MNHNS; CDR2 reads SASEGT. V trimming: 4 bases; J trimming: 5 bases; junction bases outside the gene matches: 9. CDR3 loop: CASSVTGTGAGDTQYF. Written as DNA, the CDR3 is TGTGCCAGCAGTGTAACCGGGACAGGGGCCGGAGATACGCAGTATTTT.

This chain uses TRBV25-1 with TRBJ1-5; TRBD1 matches 8 bases. V was clipped by 8 bases and J by 4 bases; unmatched bases: 7. This CDR3 comprises 14 residues. CDR1 and CDR2 (germline): MGHDK, SYGVNS. CDR3 residues: CASASTGGNQPQHF. The CDR3 DNA reads TGTGCCAGCGCATCAACAGGGGGGAATCAGCCCCAGCATTTT.

This clone was seen once. One end of the junction fails to match germline, which may point to a read error. The chain uses TRBV6-1 and TRBJ2-3; 8 bases are shared with TRBD2. The CDR3 covers 11 residues. Germline V gene data show CDR1 as MNHNS and CDR2 as SASEGT. CDR3 bases: TGTGCCAGCATCGGACATTCCGCGGGGGGATTT. It translates to CASIGHSAGGF.

The chain uses TRBV28 and TRBJ2-2, with 9 bases that match TRBD1. Germline V gives CDR1 MDHEN, CDR2 SYDVKM. The length of the CDR3 is 14 residues. Unmatched junction bases numbered 5, after V lost 5 bases and J lost 7 bases. For the CDR3, the DNA is TGTGCCAGCAGTAGGACAGGGGAAAACGGGGAGCTGTTTTTT. Its protein product is CASSRTGENGELFF.

This clone was seen a few times. J is TRBJ2-6 and V is TRBV6-5; the D gene is possibly TRBD2 (5 bases). CDR3 size: 15 residues. Per the germline V gene, CDR1 is MNHEY and CDR2 is SVGAGI. Trimming shortened V by 2 bases and J by 2 bases, and 7 bases separated the two germline ends. The CDR3 protein is CASSYEGTGANVLTF. Written as DNA, the CDR3 is TGTGCCAGCAGTTACGAGGGCACTGGGGCCAACGTCCTGACTTTC.

This chain connects TRBV29-1 to TRBJ2-3; 12 positions agree with TRBD2. The germline V gene has CDR1 SQVTM and CDR2 ANQGSEA. V gave up 3 bases and J gave up 6 bases; unmatched junction bases: 13. The CDR3 loop spans 17 amino acids. Written as DNA, the CDR3 is TGCAGCGTTGAGACTAATAACCTAGCGGGAGGGTCGGATACGCAGTATTTT. Amino acid sequence: CSVETNNLAGGSDTQYF.

V is TRBV11-2 and J is TRBJ2-3; D remains ambiguous. The germline V gene encodes CDR1 SGHAT and CDR2 FQNNGV. V was shortened by 0 bases and J by 2 bases, with 6 bases between the two germline ends. The CDR3 has 14 amino acids. The CDR3, as DNA: TGTGCCAGCAGCTTAGAGCGGTACACAGATACGCAGTATTTT. It is translated as CASSLERYTDTQYF.

CDR3 loop: CASSLAGKNYEQYF. The CDR3 DNA is TGTGCCAGCAGCTTAGCAGGGAAGAACTACGAGCAGTACTTC. J is TRBJ2-7 and V is TRBV13; possibly TRBD1 for D (5 bases). CDR3 length: 14 amino acids. V was cut by 1 base and J by 3 bases, with 10 bases left in between. The germline CDR1 and CDR2 sequences are PRHDT and FYEKMQ (reference sequence).

J is TRBJ2-7 and V is TRBV9; D possibly corresponds to TRBD2 (5 bases). The CDR3 is 14 residues long. V dropped 1 base and J dropped 4 bases, with 12 bases sitting between them. From germline, CDR1 is SGDLS and CDR2 YYNGEE. CDR3 residues: CASSVSEGRYEQYF. The CDR3 DNA reads as TGTGCCAGCAGCGTAAGCGAGGGCCGGTACGAGCAGTACTTC. Full variable domain (outside the CDR3, taken from reference TRBV9 and TRBJ2-7): DSGVTQTPKHLITATGQRVTLRCSPRSGDLSVYWYQQSLDQGLQFLIQYYNGEERAKGNILERFSAQQFPDLHSELNLSSLELGDSALYFCASSVSEGRYEQYFGPGTRLTVT.

The chain carries TRBV5-5 and TRBJ2-5; TRBD2 agrees at 8 bases. V dropped 0 bases and J dropped 1; count of bases not matched to a gene: 2. This CDR3 contains 15 residues. The germline CDR1 and CDR2 sequences are SGHKS and YYEKEE (reference sequence). CDR3 sequence (DNA): TGTGCCAGCAGCTTGGGGACTAGCCGCCAAGAGACCCAGTACTTC. Protein product: CASSLGTSRQETQYF.

The chain has TRBV4-3 and TRBJ2-7; 7 nucleotides line up with TRBD1. Per germline, CDR1 LGHNA and CDR2 YSLEER. The CDR3 extends over 14 amino acids. The junction had 5 bases not matched to a gene; V was cut back by 2 bases and J by 4 bases. CDR3 DNA: TGCGCCAGCAGCCAAAGTGGCAGGGGGTACGAGCAGTACTTC. This codes for CASSQSGRGYEQYF.

The chain couples TRBV7-2 to TRBJ2-5; D is unresolved. This CDR3 region has 11 residues. Germline assignment: CDR1 SGHTA and CDR2 FQGNSA. Trimming left V 2 bases short and J 5 bases short, with 3 bases between. As DNA, the CDR3 is TGTGCCAGCAGCTTATATGAGACCCAGTACTTC. Translation gives CASSLYETQYF.

V gene TRBV23-1 combines with J gene TRBJ2-7, with D perhaps matching TRBD1 (5 bases). TRBV23-1 carries the ORF label, with uncertain function. The V end lost 0 bases, the J end lost 2 bases, and 20 bases lay between the germline ends. The CDR3 extends over 18 amino acids. CDR3 nucleotides: TGCGCCAGCAGTCAATCCCGTTTAAAGGGGCCCCCTACCTACGAGCAGTACTTC. Amino acids: CASSQSRLKGPPTYEQYF.

As DNA, the CDR3 is TGTGCCAGCAGTTACGTTGGGACTAGCACCGGGGAGCTGTTTTTT. Translation gives CASSYVGTSTGELFF. The V call is TRBV6-5, the J call TRBJ2-2; TRBD2 agrees at 8 bases. Germline CDR1 reads MNHEY; CDR2 reads SVGAGI. The CDR3 is 15 residues long. V trimming: 2 bases; J trimming: 4 bases; junction bases outside the gene matches: 3.

V usage is TRBV5-6 and J usage is TRBJ2-1, with 7 bases identical to TRBD2. Per the germline V gene, CDR1 is SGHDT and CDR2 is YYEEEE. V trimming: 0 bases; J trimming: 1 base; junction bases outside the gene matches: 7. This CDR3 is 17 amino acids long. CDR3 sequence: CASSLVLRGRSYNEQFF. The CDR3 DNA follows: TGTGCCAGCAGCTTGGTGTTGCGGGGGAGGTCCTACAATGAGCAGTTCTTC.

The chain combines TRBV15 with TRBJ2-1; D remains ambiguous. Germline loops: CDR1 LNHNV, CDR2 YYDKDF (reference sequence). The V end was cut by 0 bases, the J end by 10 bases, with 7 bases between. The CDR3 runs to 12 residues. CDR3 sequence (DNA): TGTGCCACCAGCAGAGAACGCCTAGAGCAGTTCTTC. As protein: CATSRERLEQFF.